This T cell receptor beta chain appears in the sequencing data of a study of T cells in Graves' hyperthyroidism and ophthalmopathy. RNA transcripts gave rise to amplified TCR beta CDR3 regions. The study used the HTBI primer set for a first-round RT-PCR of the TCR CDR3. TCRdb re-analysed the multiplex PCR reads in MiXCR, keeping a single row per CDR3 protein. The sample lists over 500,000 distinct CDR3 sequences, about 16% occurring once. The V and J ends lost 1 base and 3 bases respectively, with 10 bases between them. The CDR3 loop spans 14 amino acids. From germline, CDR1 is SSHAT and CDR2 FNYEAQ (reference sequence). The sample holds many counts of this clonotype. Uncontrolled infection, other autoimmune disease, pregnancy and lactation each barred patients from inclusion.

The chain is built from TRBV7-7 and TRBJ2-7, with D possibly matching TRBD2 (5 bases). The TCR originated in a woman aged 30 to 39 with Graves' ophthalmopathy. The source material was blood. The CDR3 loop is CASSLERQNYEQYF. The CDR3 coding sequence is TGTGCCAGCAGCTTAGAGCGGCAGAACTACGAGCAGTACTTC. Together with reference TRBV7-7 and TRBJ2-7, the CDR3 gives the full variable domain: GAGVSQSPRYKVTKRGQDVTLRCDPISSHATLYWYQQALGQGPEFLTYFNYEAQPDKSGLPSDRFSAERPEGSISTLTIQRTEQRDSAMYRCASSLERQNYEQYFGPGTRLTVT.